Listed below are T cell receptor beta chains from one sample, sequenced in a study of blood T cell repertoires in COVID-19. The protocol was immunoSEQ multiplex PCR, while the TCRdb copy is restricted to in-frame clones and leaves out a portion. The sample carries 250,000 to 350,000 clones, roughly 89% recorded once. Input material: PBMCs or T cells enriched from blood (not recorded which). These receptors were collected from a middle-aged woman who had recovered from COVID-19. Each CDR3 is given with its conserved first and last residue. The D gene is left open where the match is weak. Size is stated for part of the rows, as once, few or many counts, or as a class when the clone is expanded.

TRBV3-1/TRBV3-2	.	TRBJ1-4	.	CASSPPGGGNEKLFF	TGTGCCAGCAGCCCTCCGGGAGGGGGGAATGAAAAACTGTTTTTT
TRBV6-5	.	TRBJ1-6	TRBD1	CASRDRAYNSPLHF	TGTGCCAGCAGGGACAGGGCTTATAATTCACCCCTCCACTTT
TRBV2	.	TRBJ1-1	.	CASSLDSTEITEAFF	TGTGCCAGCAGCCTGGACAGCACTGAGATCACTGAAGCTTTCTTT
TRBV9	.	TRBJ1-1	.	CASTKGRENTEAFF	TGTGCCAGCACCAAGGGGAGGGAGAACACTGAAGCTTTCTTT
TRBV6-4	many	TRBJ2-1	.	CASSAGADNEQFF	TGTGCCAGCAGTGCGGGAGCGGACAATGAGCAGTTCTTC
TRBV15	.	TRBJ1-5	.	CATSSRDQPQHF	TGTGCCACCAGCAGCAGGGATCAGCCCCAGCATTTT
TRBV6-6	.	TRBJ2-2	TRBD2	CASSYYLAGSTGELFF	TGTGCCAGCAGTTACTATCTAGCGGGAAGCACCGGGGAGCTGTTTTTT
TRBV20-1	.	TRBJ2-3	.	CSARDRGTQYF	TGCAGTGCTAGAGACAGGGGTACGCAGTATTTT
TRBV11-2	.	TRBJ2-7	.	CASSFKAGVMNEQYF	TGTGCCAGCAGCTTTAAAGCAGGGGTCATGAACGAGCAGTACTTC
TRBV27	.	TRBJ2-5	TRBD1	CASSLSAGGAKTQYF	TGTGCCAGCAGTTTATCAGCAGGGGGCGCAAAGACCCAGTACTTC
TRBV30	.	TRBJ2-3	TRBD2	CAWSDRSLAGITDTQYF	TGTGCCTGGAGTGATCGATCGCTAGCGGGTATCACAGATACGCAGTATTTT
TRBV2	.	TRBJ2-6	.	CASIQGVLYSPPFSNVLTF	TGTGCCAGCATCCAAGGGGTTTTGTACTCTCCCCCATTTTCCAACGTCCTGACTTTC
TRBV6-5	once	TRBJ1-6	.	CASRPRQPYNSPLHF	TGTGCCAGCCGGCCGAGGCAGCCCTATAATTCACCCCTCCACTTT
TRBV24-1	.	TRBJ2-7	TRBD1	CATSPGTDEQYF	TGTGCCACCAGCCCCGGGACAGACGAGCAGTACTTC
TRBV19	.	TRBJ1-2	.	CASPPQIYGYTF	TGTGCCAGCCCCCCCCAGATCTATGGCTACACCTTC
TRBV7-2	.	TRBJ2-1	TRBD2	CASSLAPSGRAVGEQFF	TGTGCCAGCAGCCTGGCCCCCAGCGGGAGGGCGGTGGGTGAGCAGTTCTTC
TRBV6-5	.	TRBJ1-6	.	CASTTGPLGSPLHF	TGTGCCAGCACCACAGGCCCTTTGGGTTCACCCCTCCACTTT
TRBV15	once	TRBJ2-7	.	CATSSLYDSGLRYEQYF	TGTGCCACCAGCAGTTTATATGATTCTGGACTAAGGTACGAGCAGTACTTC
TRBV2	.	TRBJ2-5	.	CASIGPQETQYF	TGTGCCAGCATCGGTCCCCAAGAGACCCAGTACTTC
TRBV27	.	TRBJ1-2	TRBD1	CASRPGTGMYYGYTF	TGTGCCAGCAGGCCCGGGACAGGGATGTACTATGGCTACACCTTC
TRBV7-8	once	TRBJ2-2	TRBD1	CASSFSGGWTGELFF	TGTGCCAGCAGCTTCTCAGGGGGCTGGACCGGGGAGCTGTTTTTT
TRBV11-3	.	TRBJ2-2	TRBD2	CASSLGFGSRETGELFF	TGTGCCAGCAGCTTAGGGTTCGGTTCGCGGGAGACCGGGGAGCTGTTTTTT